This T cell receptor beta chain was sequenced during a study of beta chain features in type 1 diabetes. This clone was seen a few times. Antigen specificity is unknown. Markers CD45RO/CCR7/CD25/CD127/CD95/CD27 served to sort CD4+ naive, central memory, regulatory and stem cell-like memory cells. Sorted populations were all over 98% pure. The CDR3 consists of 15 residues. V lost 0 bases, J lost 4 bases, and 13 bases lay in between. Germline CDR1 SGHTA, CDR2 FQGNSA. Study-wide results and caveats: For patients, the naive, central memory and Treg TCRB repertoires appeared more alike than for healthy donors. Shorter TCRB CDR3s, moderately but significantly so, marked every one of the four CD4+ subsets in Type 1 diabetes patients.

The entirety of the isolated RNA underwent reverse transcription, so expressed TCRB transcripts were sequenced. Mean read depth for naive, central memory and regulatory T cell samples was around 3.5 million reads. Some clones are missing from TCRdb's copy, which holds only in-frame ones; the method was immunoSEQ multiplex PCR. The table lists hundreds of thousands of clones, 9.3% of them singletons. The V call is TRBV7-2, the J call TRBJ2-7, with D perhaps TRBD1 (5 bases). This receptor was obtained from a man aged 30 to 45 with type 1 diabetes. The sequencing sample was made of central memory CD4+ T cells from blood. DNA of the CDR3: TGTGCCAGCAGCTTAGCCCGGACGGACAAATACGAGCAGTACTTC. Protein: CASSLARTDKYEQYF.